Listed here are 23 T cell receptor beta chains from one sample, sequenced in a study of blood T cell dynamics during melanoma immunotherapy. Time point in this sample: week 3, after first cycle of checkpoint inhibitor. Profiling relied on immunoSEQ multiplex PCR, and the TCRdb table lists in-frame clones only, not all of them. The data show about 1,900 clones, 94% seen once. The sample in question was effector memory CD8+ T cells from blood, obtained from a patient treated with checkpoint blockade. The receptor source for this set is a human donor with melanoma.

The chain joins TRBV4-1 to TRBJ2-7; possible D gene TRBD2, 6 bases. The CDR3 is made up of 14 amino acids. Germline V gene lookup returns CDR1 MGHRA and CDR2 YSYEKL. Deletions cut 2 bases from V and 2 bases from J, with 10 bases between. The CDR3 protein is CASSQREETYEQYF. CDR3 DNA sequence: TGCGCCAGCAGCCAAAGGGAGGAGACCTACGAGCAGTACTTC.

The rearrangement joins TRBV9 to TRBJ2-3, with TRBD2 matching 12 bases. CDR3 length: 16 residues. With 4 bases clipped from V and 4 bases from J, the junction kept 7 bases outside the gene matches. CDR1 and CDR2 (germline): SGDLS, YYNGEE. The CDR3 region is CASSPRLAGAPDTQYF. The DNA of the CDR3 is TGTGCCAGCAGCCCGCGACTAGCGGGAGCCCCAGATACGCAGTATTTT.

V is TRBV7-8 and J is TRBJ2-1, with D unclear. This CDR3 region has 17 residues. CDR1 is SGHVS and CDR2 is FQNEAQ in the germline V gene. V was pared by 0 bases and J by 0 bases, with 12 bases between. The CDR3 DNA sequence: TGTGCCAGCAGCTTAGCGCCGGAGAGGAGCTCCTACAATGAGCAGTTCTTC. Encoded protein: CASSLAPERSSYNEQFF. The entire variable domain, with the rest obtained from reference TRBV7-8 and TRBJ2-1, is as follows: GAGVSQSPRYKVAKRGQDVALRCDPISGHVSLFWYQQALGQGPEFLTYFQNEAQLDKSGLPSDRFFAERPEGSVSTLKIQRTQQEDSAVYLCASSLAPERSSYNEQFFGPGTRLTVL.

This sequence joins TRBV7-9 and TRBJ2-3; D possibly corresponds to TRBD2 (6 bases). Deletions cut 8 bases from V and 2 bases from J, with 17 bases between. The CDR3 has 15 residues. Per germline, CDR1 SEHNR and CDR2 FQNEAQ (reference sequence). CDR3 DNA: TGTGCCAGCGGGGTACGGGGGTTAGACACAGATACGCAGTATTTT. This translates into CASGVRGLDTDTQYF.

V gene TRBV7-9 combines with J gene TRBJ1-4; D is possibly TRBD1 (5 bases). Germline CDR1 reads SEHNR; CDR2 reads FQNEAQ (reference sequence). V lost 5 bases and J lost 4, with 17 bases in between. This CDR3 contains 16 residues. The DNA of the CDR3 is TGTGCCAGCAGCCCTCGAGACAGACCCAATAATGAAAAACTGTTTTTT. It encodes CASSPRDRPNNEKLFF.

The table lists this clone with a few counts. The rearrangement joins TRBV7-9 to TRBJ2-7, with 7 bases aligning to TRBD2. With 2 bases clipped from V and 6 bases from J, the junction kept 7 bases outside the gene matches. This CDR3 is built from 14 residues. Germline lookup yields CDR1 SEHNR and CDR2 FQNEAQ (reference sequence). Here the CDR3 reads CASSLREAGGEQYF. Here the CDR3 DNA reads TGTGCCAGCAGCTTACGGGAGGCAGGAGGCGAGCAGTACTTC.

The chain has TRBV4-3 and TRBJ1-5; D is uncertain. Trimming removed 0 bases from V and 4 bases from J, with 10 bases in between. The CDR3 extends over 15 amino acids. Germline V gene sequence: CDR1 LGHNA, CDR2 YSLEER. The CDR3 DNA reads as TGCGCCAGCAGCCAAGATGTCAGGAGAAATCAGCCCCAGCATTTT. Its translation: CASSQDVRRNQPQHF.

In nucleotides, the CDR3 is TGTGCCAGAAAAAAAAAGGACAGGCCCGGATCCTACGAGCAGTACTTC. This codes for CARKKKDRPGSYEQYF. The chain has TRBV5-3 and TRBJ2-7; 7 nucleotides align to TRBD1. TRBV5-3 is an ORF, and what it does is uncertain. CDR3 size: 16 residues. V was clipped by 6 bases and J by 1 base; unmatched bases: 13.

This sequence joins TRBV7-6 and TRBJ1-4; maybe TRBD1 (6 bases). V was pared by 3 bases and J by 8 bases, with 13 bases between. The length of the CDR3 is 14 residues. The germline CDR1 and CDR2 sequences are SGHVS and FNYEAQ. The CDR3 coding sequence is TGTGCCAGCAGCTTTCAACAGGGTAAAGAAAAACTGTTTTTT. It specifies CASSFQQGKEKLFF.

The V call is TRBV7-9, the J call TRBJ2-5; TRBD2 matches 10 bases. The tail of the sequence fits TRBJ2-7 better, so the J call may be wrong. This CDR3 region has 14 residues. CDR1 is SEHNR, CDR2 FQNEAQ, per germline (reference sequence). The CDR3 region is CASSSSGRANEQYF. CDR3 DNA sequence: TGTGCCAGCAGCTCGAGCGGGAGGGCCAACGAGCAGTACTTC.

This clone was seen once. The chain links TRBV7-9 to TRBJ2-3; D not resolved. The CDR3 contains 14 residues. The germline CDR1 and CDR2 sequences are SEHNR and FQNEAQ (reference sequence). With 5 bases removed from V and 2 bases from J, the gap between germline ends came to 11 bases. The CDR3 DNA reads TGTGCCAGCAGCGAATCCTCCCCCACAGATACGCAGTATTTT. Translating it yields CASSESSPTDTQYF. The full variable domain, in which reference TRBV7-9 and TRBJ2-3 provide the parts outside the CDR3, is DTGVSQNPRHKITKRGQNVTFRCDPISEHNRLYWYRQTLGQGPEFLTYFQNEAQLEKSRLLSDRFSAERPKGSFSTLEIQRTEQGDSAMYLCASSESSPTDTQYFGPGTRLTVL.

J is TRBJ2-3 and V is TRBV7-3; tentative D call: TRBD2 (5 bases). Trimming pared 3 bases from V and 4 bases from J, leaving 14 bases between. Germline V gives CDR1 SGHTA, CDR2 FQGTGA. The CDR3 length is 15 residues. DNA for the CDR3: TGTGCCAGCAGCTTGAGAGGGAGCCCGTCAGATACGCAGTATTTT. Translated: CASSLRGSPSDTQYF.

This chain links TRBV9 with TRBJ1-1, with TRBD1 matching 7 bases. There are 19 residues in the CDR3. CDR1 SGDLS and CDR2 YYNGEE come from the germline V gene. Trimming removed 7 bases from V and 3 bases from J; junction bases left unmatched: 24. DNA for the CDR3: TGTGCCAGCGGGGGTCCGAGGGGACAGACCCAGGTTGCCGACACTGAAGCTTTCTTT. Its translation is CASGGPRGQTQVADTEAFF.

This clone was counted a single time. The chain joins TRBV7-6 to TRBJ2-1; TRBD2 matches at 13 bases. The CDR3 extends over 18 amino acids. V shed 4 bases, J shed 4 bases, and the junction held 10 bases outside the gene matches. Germline values: CDR1 SGHVS, CDR2 FNYEAQ. The CDR3, as DNA: TGTGCCAGCAGCTGGCCTGGTGGACTAGCGGGGGTATACAATGAGCAGTTCTTC. Translated, it gives CASSWPGGLAGVYNEQFF.

This chain uses TRBV19 with TRBJ2-1; 14 nucleotides match TRBD2. Germline V gives CDR1 LNHDA, CDR2 SQIVND (reference sequence). This CDR3 has 15 amino acids. V gave up 7 bases and J gave up 9 bases; unmatched junction bases: 8. CDR3 nucleotides: TGTGCCAGTACCGGGACTAGCGGGAGTGTTGGTGAGCAGTTCTTC. Translated: CASTGTSGSVGEQFF.

The chain uses TRBV19 and TRBJ2-7; weak D call: TRBD1 (5 bases). The germline gives CDR1 LNHDA, CDR2 SQIVND (reference sequence). V was trimmed by 5 bases and J by 3 bases, leaving 11 bases between them. The CDR3 extends over 13 amino acids. CDR3 sequence (DNA): TGTGCCAGTAGTGCAGGGCCAAGCTACGAGCAGTACTTC. It yields the protein CASSAGPSYEQYF.

The chain carries TRBV6-5 and TRBJ2-2; the D gene could be TRBD1 or TRBD2 (6 bases each). This CDR3 is built from 14 residues. The germline V gene has CDR1 MNHEY and CDR2 SVGAGI. Trimming took 7 bases from V and 1 from J, leaving 10 bases between them. The chain's CDR3 is CASKQGLNTGELFF. DNA for the CDR3: TGTGCCAGCAAACAGGGACTGAACACCGGGGAGCTGTTTTTT.

The CDR3 here is CASSQLASGGQETQYF. The CDR3 DNA reads as TGTGCCAGCAGCCAACTTGCTAGCGGAGGCCAAGAGACCCAGTACTTC. The V call is TRBV7-8, the J call TRBJ2-5; 7 bases are a match to TRBD2. The CDR3 has 16 amino acids. Germline-derived CDR1 and CDR2 are SGHVS and FQNEAQ. V trimming: 5 bases; J trimming: 1 base; junction bases outside the gene matches: 10.

The rearrangement uses TRBV30 and TRBJ1-1; D is unclear. The CDR3 has 11 residues. V was shortened by 1 base and J by 8 bases, with 8 bases between the two germline ends. The germline CDR1 and CDR2 sequences are GTSNPN and SVGIG (reference sequence). CDR3 DNA: TGTGCCTGGAGTGGGGTGACCGAAGCTTTCTTT. Its protein is CAWSGVTEAFF.

The chain has TRBV19 and TRBJ2-1; TRBD2 matches 8 bases. This CDR3 contains 15 residues. Trimming at V came to 2 bases and at J to 8 bases, leaving 8 bases not matched to a gene. Germline lookup yields CDR1 LNHDA and CDR2 SQIVND (reference sequence). CDR3 DNA: TGTGCCAGTAGTATAATCGGGACTAGGGGCGATGAGCAGTTCTTC. The encoded protein is CASSIIGTRGDEQFF.

V usage is TRBV29-1 and J usage is TRBJ2-7; tentatively, D is TRBD2 (5 bases). CDR3 size: 12 residues. V was shortened by 6 bases and J by 3 bases, with 12 bases between the two germline ends. The germline V gene has CDR1 SQVTM and CDR2 ANQGSEA. Here the CDR3 DNA reads TGCAGCGTCTCGGGGTCCAACTACGAGCAGTACTTC. Translation gives CSVSGSNYEQYF.

The genes are TRBV27 and TRBJ2-5; a possible D gene is TRBD2 (7 bases). The ends were cut back, 0 bases at V and 5 bases at J, with 13 bases in the middle. This CDR3 is 15 amino acids long. Germline assignment: CDR1 MNHEY and CDR2 SMNVEV (reference sequence). This CDR3 is CASSLSEGGGETQYF. DNA for the CDR3: TGTGCCAGCAGTTTATCGGAGGGAGGGGGGGAGACCCAGTACTTC.

This clone turned up a few times. The rearrangement uses TRBV30 and TRBJ1-6, with D hard to call. Trimming cost V 4 bases and J 1 base, with 5 bases left between them. Germline-derived CDR1 and CDR2 are GTSNPN and SVGIG (reference sequence). The CDR3 covers 13 residues. CDR3 region: CAWKSSYNSPLHF. DNA of the CDR3: TGTGCCTGGAAGAGTTCCTATAATTCACCCCTCCACTTT.